Only one count was recorded for the clone carrying this TCR beta chain. Its antigen is not identified. This table comes from immunoSEQ multiplex PCR, and its TCRdb copy is limited to in-frame clones, with some not included. The data contain about 120,000 clones, more than 85% of them singletons. V was shortened by 4 bases and J by 3 bases, with 16 bases between the two germline ends. This CDR3 comprises 16 residues. Germline-derived CDR1 and CDR2 are SGHNT and YYREEE (reference sequence). This sample is drawn from a study of T cell responses to AZD1222 COVID-19 vaccine. Study conclusions and caveats: Rises in breadth and depth of Spike-specific TCRs came after two AZD1222 doses. The donors showed a predominance of white British ancestry and of females, with possible underestimation of clonal diversity.

This chain links TRBV5-4 with TRBJ2-2; D is perhaps TRBD1 (5 bases). The source of this sequence is an adult who received the AZD1222 COVID-19 vaccine. This specimen consisted of peripheral blood, obtained 28 days after the second AZD1222 dose. The CDR3 nucleotides read TGTGCCAGCAGCCCAGTCACAGGACGGGACACCGGGGAGCTGTTTTTT. This encodes CASSPVTGRDTGELFF.